This T cell receptor (beta chain) derives from a study of cytomegalovirus exposure and HLA in healthy donors. Broader study findings: The investigators catalogued 150 or so TCR beta chains as cytomegalovirus-associated. Whilst most TCR sequences proved rare, a subset of public TCRs occurred across many donors.

A note on this clone: Its matching antigen is unknown.

Trimming took 8 bases from V and 8 from J; bases not matched to a gene: 7. The CDR3 consists of 11 residues. Per the germline V gene, CDR1 is GTSNPN and CDR2 is SVGIG (reference sequence). The PCR made use of 60 Vbeta and 13 Jbeta primers. Clones were sequenced by immunoSEQ multiplex PCR, and TCRdb holds only the in-frame ones, with some missing. The repertoire consists of about 85,000 clones, with 75% to 85% occurring once and the leading ten covering around 32%. The source is a man aged 45-65 years in good health and CMV-seropositive. Sample: PBMCs. The J gene is TRBJ2-7, the V gene TRBV30, with 9 bases aligning to TRBD2. CDR3 in amino acids: CATGAGGQQYF. CDR3 coding DNA: TGTGCCACAGGAGCGGGAGGACAGCAGTACTTC.